The 10 T cell receptor beta chains in this list originate from one sample, sequenced in a study of ipilimumab plus nivolumab after autologous stem cell transplantation (dated by TCRdb to the early 2020s). The library was prepared using the immunoSEQ multiplex PCR assay. TCRdb took this table from immuneACCESS and kept in-frame rearrangements with V and J called. Such tables lack part of the clones; where checked against another copy, unresolved V genes explain under half of the gap, and the rest is unexplained. The sample table shows approximately 80,000 clones, and over 80% are seen once. Less than 2.5% of the sample is in the top ten clones. The sequenced sample was PBMCs, obtained in a trial of ipilimumab plus nivolumab as post-transplant consolidation. These receptors came from a male donor with diffuse large B-cell lymphoma.

This rearrangement joins TRBV19 to TRBJ1-3; D not resolved. The CDR3 consists of 14 residues. The V end was cut by 7 bases, the J end by 2 bases, with 12 bases between. Germline V lookup: CDR1 LNHDA, CDR2 SQIVND (reference sequence). This CDR3 is CASKEGFTGNTIYF. The CDR3 DNA follows: TGTGCCAGTAAGGAGGGATTCACTGGAAACACCATATATTTT. The complete variable domain, with remaining parts taken from reference TRBV19 and TRBJ1-3, reads DGGITQSPKYLFRKEGQNVTLSCEQNLNHDAMYWYRQDPGQGLRLIYYSQIVNDFQKGDIAEGYSVSREKKESFPLTVTSAQKNPTAFYLCASKEGFTGNTIYFGEGSWLTVV.

The chain couples TRBV27 to TRBJ2-5, with 7 bases lining up with TRBD2. The J call may be mistaken, given a closer DNA end match to TRBJ2-7. Germline V gene lookup returns CDR1 MNHEY and CDR2 SMNVEV (reference sequence). This CDR3 is built from 14 residues. The CDR3 region has the DNA TGTGCCAGCAGCGGCGGGAGATTCCCCCACGAGCAGTACTTC. This codes for CASSGGRFPHEQYF.

V is TRBV5-6 and J is TRBJ2-5; 9 bases fit TRBD2. This CDR3 region has 16 residues. Germline lookup yields CDR1 SGHDT and CDR2 YYEEEE. Germline trimming cut 4 bases from V and 3 bases from J; bases unmatched to any gene: 10. The CDR3, as DNA: TGTGCCAGCAGCGGGGCTAGCGGGGTAGCGAAAGAGACCCAGTACTTC. Its translation is CASSGASGVAKETQYF.

In its sample, this clone was seen a few times. The rearrangement links TRBV27 to TRBJ2-7, with D perhaps matching TRBD1 or TRBD2 (5 bases each). The CDR3 totals 18 residues. V was shortened by 5 bases and J by 2 bases, with 25 bases between the two germline ends. Germline CDR1 reads MNHEY; CDR2 reads SMNVEV (reference sequence). The CDR3 spells CASSKRTSGTLGAYEQYF. Here the CDR3 DNA reads TGTGCCAGCAGTAAAAGAACCTCCGGGACCTTGGGGGCCTACGAGCAGTACTTC.

V is TRBV5-1 and J is TRBJ1-1, with D possibly matching TRBD1 (5 bases). The CDR3 is 15 residues long. V was trimmed by 0 bases and J by 0 bases, leaving 9 bases between them. In germline, CDR1 is SGHRS, CDR2 YFSETQ. CDR3 in amino acids: CASSLEAGLNTEAFF. As DNA, the CDR3 is TGCGCCAGCAGCTTGGAGGCAGGGCTGAACACTGAAGCTTTCTTT.

This chain connects TRBV19 to TRBJ2-7; D is unresolved. CDR1 and CDR2 from the germline V gene are LNHDA and SQIVND (reference sequence). The CDR3 is 14 amino acids. The germline V and J ends were trimmed by 1 base and 0 bases, with 7 bases remaining between them. In DNA, the CDR3 is TGTGCCAGTAGTATAGCCGGGCTCTCCTACGAGCAGTACTTC. This gives the protein CASSIAGLSYEQYF. Looking up the rest from reference TRBV19 and TRBJ2-7 gives the full variable domain: DGGITQSPKYLFRKEGQNVTLSCEQNLNHDAMYWYRQDPGQGLRLIYYSQIVNDFQKGDIAEGYSVSREKKESFPLTVTSAQKNPTAFYLCASSIAGLSYEQYFGPGTRLTVT.

The chain couples TRBV10-3 to TRBJ2-3, with 10 bases lining up with TRBD2. The germline gives CDR1 ENHRY, CDR2 SYGVKD. The CDR3 spans 15 residues. The V and J ends lost 5 bases and 0 bases, in that order; junction bases with no gene match: 2. The CDR3 DNA reads as TGTGCCATCAGTCAGCGGGGGGGTAGCACAGATACGCAGTATTTT. It yields the protein CAISQRGGSTDTQYF.

The chain's CDR3 is CASSLAGGDRIQETQYF. The CDR3 DNA reads TGCGCCAGCAGCTTGGCCGGTGGTGACAGAATCCAAGAGACCCAGTACTTC. The V call is TRBV5-1, the J call TRBJ2-5, with D tentatively TRBD1 (5 bases). The CDR3 covers 17 residues. Trimming shortened V by 0 bases and J by 1 base, and 16 bases separated the two germline ends. CDR1 is SGHRS and CDR2 is YFSETQ in the germline V gene.

The chain couples TRBV2 to TRBJ1-1; the D gene is possibly TRBD1 (5 bases). Between the trimmed V and J ends, which lost 8 bases and 3 bases, there was a span of 19 bases. The CDR3 has 15 amino acids. Germline V lookup: CDR1 SNHLY, CDR2 FYNNEI. Written as DNA, the CDR3 is TGTGCCAGCCATCCCCGTCTAGGACACGACACTGAAGCTTTCTTT. This encodes CASHPRLGHDTEAFF.

J is TRBJ2-1 and V is TRBV4-3, with D possibly being TRBD1 (7 bases). From germline, CDR1 is LGHNA and CDR2 YSLEER. The CDR3 is made up of 16 amino acids. V was trimmed by 3 bases and J by 8 bases, leaving 20 bases between them. The CDR3 coding sequence is TGCGCCAGCAGCCAGGCTTCGACAGGGAGGTTCTATGAGCAGTTCTTC. It encodes CASSQASTGRFYEQFF.